The next 6 T cell receptor beta chains were all read from a single sample in a study of T cells in Graves' hyperthyroidism and ophthalmopathy. From RNA transcripts, TCR beta CDR3 regions were amplified. The TCR CDR3 first-round RT-PCR relied on the HTBI primer set. TCRdb reanalysed the multiplex PCR reads using MiXCR and keeps one entry per CDR3 protein. This table holds almost 500,000 distinct CDR3 sequences, roughly 22% found once. Sequenced sample: blood. These receptors were collected from a woman aged 70-85 years with Graves' ophthalmopathy.

This clonotype was seen repeatedly, ten times or more. An end of the junction differs from the germline gene, which may be a read error. This chain uses TRBV7-8 with TRBJ2-3; 10 nucleotides match TRBD2. Looked up from germline, CDR1 is SGHVS and CDR2 is FQNEAQ. CDR3 size: 15 residues. The CDR3 loop is CASIPSGRRRDTQYF. The CDR3, as DNA: TGTGCTAGCATACCTAGCGGGAGAAGGAGAGATACGCAGTATTTT.

This clonotype showed up just a few times. This chain joins TRBV27 and TRBJ2-7; 11 positions agree with TRBD2. The CDR3 runs to 16 residues. The V gene's germline CDR1 is MNHEY and CDR2 SMNVEV (reference sequence). Unmatched junction bases numbered 5, after V lost 4 bases and J lost 0 bases. CDR3 amino acids: CASSSPGTSGSYEQYF. DNA of the CDR3: TGTGCCAGCAGTTCCCCCGGGACTAGCGGCTCCTACGAGCAGTACTTC.

The chain couples TRBV6-1 to TRBJ2-1, with D tentatively TRBD2 (7 bases). CDR1 and CDR2 (germline): MNHNS, SASEGT. Trimming stripped 11 bases from V and 7 bases from J, with 21 bases between. The CDR3 covers 14 residues. The CDR3 sequence: CAGVLADRGNEQFF. In nucleotides, the CDR3 is TGTGCCGGGGTTCTAGCGGACAGAGGGAATGAGCAGTTCTTC.

In its sample, this clonotype was seen a few times. V and J are TRBV3-1 and TRBJ2-1, with a possible D match to TRBD1 (6 bases). Deletions cut 2 bases from V and 3 bases from J, with 11 bases between. Germline V gives CDR1 LGHDT, CDR2 YNNKEL (reference sequence). This CDR3 has 15 residues. The CDR3 spells CASSQRPDSYNEQFF. Written as DNA, the CDR3 is TGTGCCAGCAGCCAACGACCGGACAGCTACAATGAGCAGTTCTTC.

The chain recombines TRBV15 with TRBJ2-2; 7 bases line up with TRBD1. V lost 8 bases to trimming and J lost 5 bases; unmatched junction nucleotides: 8. The CDR3 has 14 amino acids. Germline loops: CDR1 LNHNV, CDR2 YYDKDF (reference sequence). For the CDR3, the DNA is TGTGCCACCGGACCGGGACAGTCGACCGGGGAGCTGTTTTTT. Amino acids: CATGPGQSTGELFF. The entire variable domain, with the rest obtained from reference TRBV15 and TRBJ2-2, is as follows: DAMVIQNPRYQVTQFGKPVTLSCSQTLNHNVMYWYQQKSSQAPKLLFHYYDKDFNNEADTPDNFQSRRPNTSFCFLDIRSPGLGDTAMYLCATGPGQSTGELFFGEGSRLTVL.

This clonotype has a single count. V gene TRBV12-5 combines with J gene TRBJ1-5; no definite D call. The V and J ends lost 6 bases and 3 bases respectively, with 9 bases between them. Per germline, CDR1 LGHNT and CDR2 FRNRAP. CDR3 length equals 13 residues. CDR3 region: CASGYGVNQPQHF. In DNA, the CDR3 is TGTGCTAGTGGCTATGGGGTCAATCAGCCCCAGCATTTT.